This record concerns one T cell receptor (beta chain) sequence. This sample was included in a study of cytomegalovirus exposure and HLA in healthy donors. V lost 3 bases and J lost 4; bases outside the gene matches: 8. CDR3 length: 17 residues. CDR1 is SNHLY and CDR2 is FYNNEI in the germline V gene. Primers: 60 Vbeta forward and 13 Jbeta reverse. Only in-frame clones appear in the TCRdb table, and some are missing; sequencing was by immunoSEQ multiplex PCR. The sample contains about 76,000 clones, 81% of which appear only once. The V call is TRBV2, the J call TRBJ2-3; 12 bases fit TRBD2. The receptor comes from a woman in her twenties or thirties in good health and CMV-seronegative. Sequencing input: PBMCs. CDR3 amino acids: CASSDTLAGGWADTQYF. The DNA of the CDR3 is TGTGCCAGCAGTGACACACTAGCGGGAGGTTGGGCAGATACGCAGTATTTT.